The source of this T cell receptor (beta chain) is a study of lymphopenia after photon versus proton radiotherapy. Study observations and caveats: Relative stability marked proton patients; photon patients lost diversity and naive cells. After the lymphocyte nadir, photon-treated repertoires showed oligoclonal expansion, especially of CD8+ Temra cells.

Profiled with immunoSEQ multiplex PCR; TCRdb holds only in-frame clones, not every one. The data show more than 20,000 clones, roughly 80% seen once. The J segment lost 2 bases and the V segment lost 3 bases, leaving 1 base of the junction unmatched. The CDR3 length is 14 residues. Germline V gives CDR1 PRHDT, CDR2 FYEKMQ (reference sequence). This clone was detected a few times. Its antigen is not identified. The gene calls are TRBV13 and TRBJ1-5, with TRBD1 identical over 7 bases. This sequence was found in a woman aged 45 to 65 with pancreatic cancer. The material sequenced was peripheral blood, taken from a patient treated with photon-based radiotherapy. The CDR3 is CASSFRGGNQPQHF. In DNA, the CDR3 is TGTGCCAGCAGCTTCAGGGGGGGCAATCAGCCCCAGCATTTT.